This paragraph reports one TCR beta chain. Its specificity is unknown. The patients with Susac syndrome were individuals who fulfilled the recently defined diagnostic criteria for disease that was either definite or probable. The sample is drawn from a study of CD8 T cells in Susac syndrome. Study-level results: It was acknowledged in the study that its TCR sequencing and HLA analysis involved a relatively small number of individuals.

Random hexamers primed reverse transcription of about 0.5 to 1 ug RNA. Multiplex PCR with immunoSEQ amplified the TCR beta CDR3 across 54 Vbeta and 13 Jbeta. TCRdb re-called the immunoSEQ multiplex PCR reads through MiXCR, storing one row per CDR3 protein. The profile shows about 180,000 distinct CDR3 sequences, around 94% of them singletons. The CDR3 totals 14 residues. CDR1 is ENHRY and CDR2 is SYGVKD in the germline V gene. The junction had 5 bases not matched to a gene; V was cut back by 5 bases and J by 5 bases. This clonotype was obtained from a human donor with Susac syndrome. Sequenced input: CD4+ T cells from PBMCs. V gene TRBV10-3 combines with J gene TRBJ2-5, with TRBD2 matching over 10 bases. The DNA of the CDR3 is TGTGCCATCAGTTCCCAGCGGGGGGGGGAGACCCAGTACTTC. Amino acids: CAISSQRGGETQYF.